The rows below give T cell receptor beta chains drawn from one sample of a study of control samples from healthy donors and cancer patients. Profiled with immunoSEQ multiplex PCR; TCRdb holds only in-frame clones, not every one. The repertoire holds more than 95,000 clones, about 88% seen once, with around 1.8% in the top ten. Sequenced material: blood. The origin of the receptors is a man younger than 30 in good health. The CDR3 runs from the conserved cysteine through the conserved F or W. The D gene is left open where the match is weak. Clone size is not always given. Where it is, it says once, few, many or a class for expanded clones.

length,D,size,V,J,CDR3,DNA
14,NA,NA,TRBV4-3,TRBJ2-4,CASSQQRAKNIQYF,TGCGCCAGCAGCCAGCAGAGAGCCAAAAACATTCAGTACTTC
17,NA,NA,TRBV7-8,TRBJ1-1,CASSHSGVGRRGTEAFF,TGTGCCAGCAGCCACTCGGGGGTAGGCAGGAGAGGGACTGAAGCTTTCTTT
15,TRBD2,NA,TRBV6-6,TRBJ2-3,CASSLEAGGTDTQYF,TGTGCCAGCAGTCTAGAAGCGGGAGGGACAGATACGCAGTATTTT
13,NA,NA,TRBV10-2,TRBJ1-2,CASSLTADYGYTF,TGCGCCAGCAGCCTGACGGCGGACTATGGCTACACCTTC
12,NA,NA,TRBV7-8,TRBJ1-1,CASSLGRAEAFF,TGTGCCAGCAGCCTCGGGAGGGCTGAAGCTTTCTTT
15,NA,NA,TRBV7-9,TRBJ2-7,CASSLGRGLRYEQYF,TGTGCCAGCAGCTTAGGAAGAGGTCTTAGGTACGAGCAGTACTTC
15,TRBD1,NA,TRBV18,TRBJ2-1,CASSPPGQGRNEQFF,TGTGCCAGCTCACCACCGGGACAGGGACGCAATGAGCAGTTCTTC
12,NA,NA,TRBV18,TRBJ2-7,CASSGYRGEQYF,TGTGCCAGCTCAGGGTATAGGGGCGAGCAGTACTTC
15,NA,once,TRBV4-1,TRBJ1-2,CASSQRPGEDYGYTF,TGCGCCAGCAGCCAAAGGCCGGGGGAAGACTATGGCTACACCTTC
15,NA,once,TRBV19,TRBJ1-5,CASSIVGSKHQPQHF,TGTGCCAGTAGTATAGTCGGCAGCAAGCATCAGCCCCAGCATTTT
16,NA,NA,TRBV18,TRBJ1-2,CASSLLYRDEDYGYTF,TGTGCCAGCTCACTTCTTTACAGGGATGAGGACTATGGCTACACCTTC
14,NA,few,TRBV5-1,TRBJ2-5,CASSLDPGTETQYF,TGCGCCAGCAGCTTGGATCCCGGGACAGAGACCCAGTACTTC
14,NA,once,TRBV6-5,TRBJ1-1,CASSYTPGRLEAFF,TGTGCCAGCAGTTACACGCCTGGGAGGTTAGAAGCTTTCTTT
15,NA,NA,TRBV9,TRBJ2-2,CASSLRQFGTGELFF,TGTGCCAGCAGTCTTAGACAGTTTGGCACCGGGGAGCTGTTTTTT
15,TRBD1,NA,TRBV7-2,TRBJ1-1,CASSVPGQGGTEAFF,TGTGCCAGCAGCGTCCCGGGACAGGGAGGTACTGAAGCTTTCTTT
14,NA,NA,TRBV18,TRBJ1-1,CASSPPGRNTEAFF,TGTGCCAGCTCACCACCGGGGCGGAACACTGAAGCTTTCTTT
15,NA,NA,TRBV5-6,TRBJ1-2,CASSLAGGSPYGYTF,TGTGCCAGCAGCTTGGCCGGTGGGAGCCCCTATGGCTACACCTTC
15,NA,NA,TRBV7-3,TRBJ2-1,CASSLTLGGYSEQFF,TGTGCCAGCAGCTTAACATTAGGGGGGTACAGTGAGCAGTTCTTC
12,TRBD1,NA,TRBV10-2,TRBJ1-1,CAIDRENTEAFF,TGCGCCATCGACAGGGAGAACACTGAAGCTTTCTTT
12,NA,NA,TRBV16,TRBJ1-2,CASSQTQITSTF,TGTGCCAGCAGCCAAACTCAGATTACTTCCACCTTC
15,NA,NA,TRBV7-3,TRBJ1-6,CASSRTGGYNSPLHF,TGTGCCAGCAGCCGAACGGGGGGTTATAATTCACCCCTCCACTTT
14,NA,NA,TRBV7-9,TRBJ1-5,CASSLEEGNQPQHF,TGTGCCAGCAGCTTAGAAGAGGGAAATCAGCCCCAGCATTTT
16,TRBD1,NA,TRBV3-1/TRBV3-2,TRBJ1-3,CASSQGDRDSRNTIYF,TGTGCCAGCAGCCAAGGAGACCGGGACAGCCGAAACACCATATATTTT
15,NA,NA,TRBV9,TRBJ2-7,CASSPGVTQTHEQYF,TGTGCCAGCAGCCCTGGGGTCACCCAGACCCACGAGCAGTACTTC
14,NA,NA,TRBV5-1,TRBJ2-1,CASSWGAGIGEQFF,TGCGCCAGCAGCTGGGGGGCAGGGATCGGTGAGCAGTTCTTC
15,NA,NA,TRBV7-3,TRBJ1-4,CASSLASLSGEKLFF,TGTGCCAGCAGCTTAGCTTCTCTATCGGGCGAAAAACTGTTTTTT
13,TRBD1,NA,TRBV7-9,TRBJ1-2,CASSSIGTAGYTF,TGTGCCAGCAGCTCTATCGGGACAGCTGGCTACACCTTC
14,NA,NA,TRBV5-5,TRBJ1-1,CASSIGTANTEAFF,TGTGCCAGCAGCATAGGGACGGCGAACACTGAAGCTTTCTTT
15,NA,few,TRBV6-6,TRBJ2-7,CASLGRLMGSYEQYF,TGTGCCAGCCTAGGTCGGTTAATGGGTTCCTACGAGCAGTACTTC
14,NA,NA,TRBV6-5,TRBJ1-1,CASRRTTGSTEAFF,TGTGCCAGCAGAAGGACAACTGGGAGCACTGAAGCTTTCTTT